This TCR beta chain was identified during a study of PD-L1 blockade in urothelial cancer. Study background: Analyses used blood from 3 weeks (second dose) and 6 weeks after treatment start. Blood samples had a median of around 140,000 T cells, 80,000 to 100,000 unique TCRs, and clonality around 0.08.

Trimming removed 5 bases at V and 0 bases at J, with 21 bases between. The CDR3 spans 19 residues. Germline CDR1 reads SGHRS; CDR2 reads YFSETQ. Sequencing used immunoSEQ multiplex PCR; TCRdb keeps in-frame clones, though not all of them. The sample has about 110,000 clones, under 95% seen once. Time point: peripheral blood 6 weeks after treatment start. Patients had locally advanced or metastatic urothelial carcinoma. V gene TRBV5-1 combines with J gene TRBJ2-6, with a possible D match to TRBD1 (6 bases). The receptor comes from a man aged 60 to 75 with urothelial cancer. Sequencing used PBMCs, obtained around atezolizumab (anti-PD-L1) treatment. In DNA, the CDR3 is TGCGCCAGCAGTAGACTTTCCGGGACAACGATCTCTGGGGCCAACGTCCTGACTTTC. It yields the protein CASSRLSGTTISGANVLTF.